The clone carrying this T cell receptor beta chain has more than one count but fewer than ten. In the study's own analysis: Reference gene primer amplification gave estimated nucleated cell counts. The table came from immunoSEQ multiplex PCR; TCRdb's copy has only in-frame clones and leaves some out. From that table come the V and J calls and clone size; the DNA was used to work out D and trimming. This sample has approximately 380,000 clones, with approximately 90% found just once. The sample is drawn from a study of blood T cell repertoires in COVID-19. Overall study: Specimens from acute and convalescent COVID-19 originated in the United States, Italy and Spain. The cDNA or gDNA used as material had been derived from T cells, B-cell-depleted T cells, or PBMCs.

The length of the CDR3 is 12 residues. Losses at the gene ends were 8 bases for V and 2 bases for J; bases not matched to a gene: 4. In germline, CDR1 is GTSNPN, CDR2 SVGIG (reference sequence). Shortly before study entry, within 2 weeks, exposed participants had met a COVID-19 case. V gene TRBV30 combines with J gene TRBJ2-7, with 9 bases that match TRBD1. Sequencing was carried out using PBMCs or T cells enriched from blood (not recorded which). The receptor comes from a woman in her thirties or forties who had been exposed to COVID-19. CDR3 residues: CAGGTGTYEQYF. CDR3 nucleotides: TGTGCCGGGGGGACAGGGACCTACGAGCAGTACTTC.